A single sample is the source of the 14 T cell receptor beta chains below, sequenced in a study of T cells in narcolepsy. TCRdb's table, derived via immunoSEQ multiplex PCR, lists solely in-frame clones and lacks some. The sample records tens of thousands of clones, about four fifths being singletons. The sample consisted of CD45RA- memory CD4+ T cells from PBMCs. The receptors shown here come from a human donor with narcolepsy.

This clone was observed a few times. This rearrangement joins TRBV9 to TRBJ2-5; D may be TRBD1 or TRBD2 (6 bases each). In germline, CDR1 is SGDLS, CDR2 YYNGEE. The CDR3 length is 16 residues. Trimming took off 0 bases at V and 2 bases at J, with 14 bases between the two ends. The CDR3 loop is CASSVGDGGPQETQYF. In DNA form, the CDR3 reads TGTGCCAGCAGCGTAGGGGACGGGGGCCCACAAGAGACCCAGTACTTC.

The gene calls are TRBV6-5 and TRBJ1-1, with D tentatively TRBD1 (6 bases). The V end was cut by 4 bases, the J end by 1 base, with 10 bases between. Germline assignment: CDR1 MNHEY and CDR2 SVGAGI. The CDR3 consists of 14 residues. This CDR3 reads CASSSQGWNTEAFF. The CDR3 nucleotides are TGTGCCAGCAGTTCACAGGGTTGGAACACTGAAGCTTTCTTT.

CDR3 loop: CASSVDGGSSYNEQFF. The CDR3 DNA follows: TGTGCCAGCAGCGTAGATGGGGGTAGCTCCTACAATGAGCAGTTCTTC. The gene calls are TRBV9 and TRBJ2-1; D possibly uses TRBD1 or TRBD2 (5 bases each). Germline CDR1 SGDLS, CDR2 YYNGEE. CDR3 length equals 16 residues. Trimming removed 0 bases at V and 0 bases at J, with 10 bases between.

The chain combines TRBV2 with TRBJ2-3, with 9 bases fitting TRBD2. CDR1 is SNHLY, CDR2 FYNNEI, per germline. The CDR3 sequence is 19 residues long. Germline trimming cut 7 bases from V and 3 bases from J; bases unmatched to any gene: 20. The DNA for the CDR3 is TGTGCCAGCAAACACAGGGCTCGTAGGGGGCTAGCGGGGACAGATACGCAGTATTTT. Protein product: CASKHRARRGLAGTDTQYF.

The V and J genes are TRBV28 and TRBJ1-1; D is unclear. Germline V gene sequence: CDR1 MDHEN, CDR2 SYDVKM. V shed 2 bases and J shed 8 bases, with 12 bases lying between them. The CDR3 is 13 residues long. For the CDR3, the DNA is TGTGCCAGCAGTTTAGTGAGCGCCAAGGAAGCTTTCTTT. Translation gives CASSLVSAKEAFF. The whole variable domain, remainder taken from reference TRBV28 and TRBJ1-1, is DVKVTQSSRYLVKRTGEKVFLECVQDMDHENMFWYRQDPGLGLRLIYFSYDVKMKEKGDIPEGYSVSREKKERFSLILESASTNQTSMYLCASSLVSAKEAFFGQGTRLTVV.

This chain connects TRBV4-2 to TRBJ2-3; 7 bases align to TRBD2. Trimming at V came to 0 bases and at J to 0 bases, leaving 9 bases not matched to a gene. The CDR3 extends over 18 amino acids. CDR1 and CDR2 (germline): LGHNA, YNFKEQ. Here the CDR3 DNA reads TGTGCCAGCAGCCAAGATGGTGTGCGGGGGAGTAGCACAGATACGCAGTATTTT. Translating it yields CASSQDGVRGSSTDTQYF.

The chain is built from TRBV19 and TRBJ1-5, with TRBD1 identical over 8 bases. The CDR3 covers 19 residues. CDR1 and CDR2 (germline): LNHDA, SQIVND (reference sequence). With 3 bases clipped from V and 0 bases from J, the junction kept 13 bases outside the gene matches. In DNA form, the CDR3 reads TGTGCCAGTAGTATCGCCAGGGGGCGCAAGTCCAATAGCAATCAGCCCCAGCATTTT. Encoded protein: CASSIARGRKSNSNQPQHF. The full variable domain, in which reference TRBV19 and TRBJ1-5 provide the parts outside the CDR3, is DGGITQSPKYLFRKEGQNVTLSCEQNLNHDAMYWYRQDPGQGLRLIYYSQIVNDFQKGDIAEGYSVSREKKESFPLTVTSAQKNPTAFYLCASSIARGRKSNSNQPQHFGDGTRLSIL.

This chain joins TRBV5-1 and TRBJ2-5; 10 nucleotides align to TRBD2. J gave up 0 bases and V 1 base, and 0 bases lay outside the gene matches. The CDR3 spans 15 residues. The germline CDR1 and CDR2 sequences are SGHRS and YFSETQ. The CDR3 sequence: CASSLSGGDQETQYF. In DNA, the CDR3 is TGCGCCAGCAGCTTGAGCGGGGGGGACCAAGAGACCCAGTACTTC.

In its sample, this clone was seen once. V is TRBV5-1 and J is TRBJ2-1, with 7 bases aligning to TRBD2. Trimming at V came to 7 bases and at J to 9 bases, leaving 13 bases not matched to a gene. Germline CDR1 reads SGHRS; CDR2 reads YFSETQ. The CDR3 is 14 residues long. The CDR3 nucleotides are TGCGCCAGCCGGGGCGGCCCTGGGGAGGGTGAGCAGTTCTTC. Translating it yields CASRGGPGEGEQFF.

CDR3 amino acids: CSVPDRVGNTIYF. The CDR3 DNA is TGCAGCGTCCCGGACAGGGTAGGAAACACCATATATTTT. The V call is TRBV29-1, the J call TRBJ1-3, with TRBD1 matching over 8 bases. Germline V gives CDR1 SQVTM, CDR2 ANQGSEA. The CDR3 has 13 residues. V lost 6 bases and J lost 4; bases outside the gene matches: 5.

V usage is TRBV4-3 and J usage is TRBJ1-4; the D gene is possibly TRBD1 (6 bases). The V and J ends lost 0 bases and 8 bases respectively, with 10 bases between them. The CDR3 runs to 14 residues. Germline CDR1 is LGHNA and CDR2 is YSLEER. The CDR3 region has the DNA TGCGCCAGCAGCCAAGACAGGGGAGGCGAAAAACTGTTTTTT. This codes for CASSQDRGGEKLFF.

This chain uses TRBV9 with TRBJ2-3, with D possibly being TRBD1 (6 bases). The CDR3 length is 14 residues. The germline CDR1 and CDR2 sequences are SGDLS and YYNGEE. V gave up 3 bases and J gave up 0 bases, with 8 bases separating them. The CDR3 protein is CASSGQVSTDTQYF. The DNA for the CDR3 is TGTGCCAGCAGCGGACAGGTTAGCACAGATACGCAGTATTTT.

The chain combines TRBV18 with TRBJ2-2; 10 bases match TRBD2. Germline lookup yields CDR1 KGHSH and CDR2 LQKENI. The CDR3 loop spans 17 amino acids. The J segment lost 1 base and the V segment lost 2 bases, leaving 4 bases of the junction unmatched. The chain's CDR3 is CASSPTRLAGNTGELFF. The CDR3 DNA reads TGTGCCAGCTCACCAACCCGACTAGCGGGGAACACCGGGGAGCTGTTTTTT.

The V gene is TRBV10-2, the J gene TRBJ2-1; TRBD1 might be the D (6 bases). Germline V gives CDR1 WSHSY, CDR2 SAAADI. V was shortened by 8 bases and J by 0 bases, with 11 bases between the two germline ends. The CDR3 has 14 residues. The CDR3 is CASGGQSSYNEQFF. The CDR3 DNA reads as TGCGCCAGCGGCGGACAGAGCTCCTACAATGAGCAGTTCTTC.